These 23 T cell receptor beta chains originate from one sample sequenced in a study of OX40 agonist ivuxolimab in advanced cancers. The repertoire was sequenced with immunoSEQ multiplex PCR; TCRdb's copy has only in-frame clones and lacks some. The profile shows 75,000 to 100,000 clones, under 95% of them singletons. Sequencing was performed on CD4+ or CD8+ T cells sorted from blood, taken in a trial of the OX40 agonist ivuxolimab. The source is an adult with an advanced solid tumor such as melanoma, head and neck, liver or kidney cancer.

This chain joins TRBV30 and TRBJ2-1, with D tentatively TRBD2 (6 bases). The germline CDR1 and CDR2 sequences are GTSNPN and SVGIG (reference sequence). The CDR3 is 13 residues long. With 5 bases removed from V and 3 bases from J, the gap between germline ends came to 11 bases. The CDR3 spells CAWGAGLYNEQFF. The CDR3 DNA reads TGTGCCTGGGGGGCGGGACTCTACAATGAGCAGTTCTTC.

The genes are TRBV18 and TRBJ1-5, with D uncertain. This CDR3 comprises 13 residues. Looked up from germline, CDR1 is KGHSH and CDR2 is LQKENI. V was clipped by 2 bases and J by 4 bases, with 6 bases between them. CDR3 in amino acids: CASSPSKNQPQHF. CDR3 DNA: TGTGCCAGCTCACCAAGCAAGAATCAGCCCCAGCATTTT.

The rearrangement joins TRBV30 to TRBJ1-5; no firm D call. Germline CDR1 GTSNPN, CDR2 SVGIG (reference sequence). V lost 0 bases and J lost 7, with 16 bases in between. This CDR3 is built from 15 residues. The CDR3 DNA reads TGTGCCTGGAGTGTACGGTCTGGCGGAAGCCAGCCCCAGCATTTT. Encoded protein: CAWSVRSGGSQPQHF.

The chain combines TRBV14 with TRBJ2-7, with D possibly matching TRBD1 (5 bases). CDR3 length equals 15 residues. V lost 1 base and J 0 bases, leaving 10 bases between the germline ends. Germline V gene data show CDR1 as SGHDN and CDR2 as FVKESK. The CDR3 nucleotides are TGTGCCAGCAGCCAAGGGTGGCAGGGCTCCTACGAGCAGTACTTC. Protein product: CASSQGWQGSYEQYF.

V usage is TRBV5-8 and J usage is TRBJ2-7; 8 bases line up with TRBD1. V trimming: 3 bases; J trimming: 7 bases; junction bases outside the gene matches: 18. From germline, CDR1 is SGHTS and CDR2 YDEGEE. The CDR3 totals 17 residues. The DNA of the CDR3 is TGTGCCAGCAGCTCTTTTAGGGACAGGCAAACCCTGGGGGAGCAGTACTTC. It codes for CASSSFRDRQTLGEQYF.

The V call is TRBV4-2, the J call TRBJ2-3; TRBD1 aligns across 9 bases. CDR1 LGHNA and CDR2 YNFKEQ come from the germline V gene. Unmatched junction bases numbered 13, after V lost 6 bases and J lost 6 bases. The CDR3 extends over 16 amino acids. CDR3 sequence (DNA): TGTGCCAGCAGACCTGTAGGGACAGGGCCCCCCGATACGCAGTATTTT. This encodes CASRPVGTGPPDTQYF.

This chain joins TRBV11-2 and TRBJ1-5; D might be TRBD1 (5 bases). The CDR3 contains 14 residues. V gave up 5 bases and J gave up 3 bases, with 11 bases separating them. Germline-derived CDR1 and CDR2 are SGHAT and FQNNGV. The CDR3 spells CASSLDSLNQPQHF. In DNA, the CDR3 is TGTGCCAGCAGCCTCGACAGCCTCAATCAGCCCCAGCATTTT.

The J gene is TRBJ2-7, the V gene TRBV5-6, with D possibly matching TRBD1 (6 bases). Trimming shortened V by 5 bases and J by 3 bases, and 18 bases separated the two germline ends. The CDR3 contains 15 residues. The germline V gene encodes CDR1 SGHDT and CDR2 YYEEEE. CDR3 residues: CASRERNRVVYEQYF. CDR3 DNA sequence: TGTGCCAGCAGGGAGAGAAACAGGGTGGTCTACGAGCAGTACTTC. The full variable domain, in which reference TRBV5-6 and TRBJ2-7 provide the parts outside the CDR3, is DAGVTQSPTHLIKTRGQQVTLRCSPKSGHDTVSWYQQALGQGPQFIFQYYEEEERQRGNFPDRFSGHQFPNYSSELNVNALLLGDSALYLCASRERNRVVYEQYFGPGTRLTVT.

The J gene is TRBJ1-1, the V gene TRBV7-8; D is perhaps TRBD1 (6 bases). This CDR3 has 16 amino acids. Germline V gene lookup returns CDR1 SGHVS and CDR2 FQNEAQ. V gave up 0 bases and J gave up 2 bases, with 13 bases separating them. CDR3 sequence: CASSLAGSGANTEAFF. The CDR3 bases are TGTGCCAGCAGCTTAGCGGGTTCGGGGGCTAACACTGAAGCTTTCTTT.

The chain combines TRBV18 with TRBJ1-5; no firm D call. CDR1 is KGHSH and CDR2 is LQKENI in the germline V gene. V shed 2 bases and J shed 0 bases, with 11 bases lying between them. The CDR3 is 16 residues long. This CDR3 reads CASSPVKTDSNQPQHF. CDR3 nucleotide sequence: TGTGCCAGCTCACCAGTTAAAACGGATAGCAATCAGCCCCAGCATTTT.

This clone was seen only once. The gene calls are TRBV6-8 and TRBJ2-5; 8 positions match TRBD2. J lost 5 bases, V lost 2 bases, and 10 bases had no gene match. The CDR3 is 16 amino acids. The V gene's germline CDR1 is MNHGY and CDR2 SAAAGT. CDR3 sequence reads: CASSYATSGSLETQYF. As DNA, the CDR3 is TGTGCCAGCAGTTACGCAACTAGCGGTTCCCTGGAGACCCAGTACTTC.

This chain joins TRBV11-2 and TRBJ2-1; 8 bases match TRBD1. Germline assignment: CDR1 SGHAT and CDR2 FQNNGV. The CDR3 spans 18 residues. The J segment lost 3 bases and the V segment lost 3 bases, leaving 13 bases of the junction unmatched. Here the CDR3 DNA reads TGTGCCAGCAGCTTCACAACCCCGACAGGGGACGTCTACAATGAGCAGTTCTTC. Translation gives CASSFTTPTGDVYNEQFF.

CDR3: CASTAGVVLLTDTQYF. The CDR3 coding sequence is TGTGCCAGCACGGCGGGAGTGGTGTTACTCACAGATACGCAGTATTTT. This sequence joins TRBV2 and TRBJ2-3, with 7 bases aligning to TRBD2. CDR1 SNHLY and CDR2 FYNNEI come from the germline V gene. The V gene end was trimmed by 7 bases and the J gene end by 2 bases; junction bases not matched to a gene: 12. This CDR3 is built from 16 residues.

V gene TRBV7-3 combines with J gene TRBJ2-5; possibly TRBD1 or TRBD2 for D (5 bases each). The DNA end is more similar to TRBJ2-7, so the J call may be wrong. The CDR3 spans 17 residues. CDR1 and CDR2 (germline): SGHTA, FQGTGA. The CDR3 DNA sequence: TGTGCCAGCAGCTTAAAGTATTTGGGACGGAGCTCCTACGAGCAGTACTTC. It codes for CASSLKYLGRSSYEQYF.

V gene TRBV7-2 combines with J gene TRBJ2-3, with D uncertain. The CDR3 contains 14 residues. V gave up 1 base and J gave up 2 bases, with 7 bases separating them. From germline, CDR1 is SGHTA and CDR2 FQGNSA. The CDR3 DNA sequence: TGTGCCAGCAGCTTAGTCCGATACACAGATACGCAGTATTTT. Amino acids: CASSLVRYTDTQYF.

This chain uses TRBV7-6 with TRBJ2-2; no reliable D call. Trimming removed 2 bases at V and 6 bases at J, with 10 bases between. This CDR3 region has 14 residues. Germline-derived CDR1 and CDR2 are SGHVS and FNYEAQ. The CDR3 here is CASSLNNDAGELFF. The CDR3 DNA sequence: TGTGCCAGCAGCTTAAATAATGATGCCGGGGAGCTGTTTTTT.

The chain couples TRBV10-3 to TRBJ2-7; D possibly corresponds to TRBD2 (6 bases). Deletions cut 7 bases from V and 5 bases from J, with 12 bases between. This CDR3 is 12 amino acids long. Germline CDR1 ENHRY, CDR2 SYGVKD. The CDR3 loop is CAITGGPDEQYF. DNA for the CDR3: TGTGCCATCACCGGAGGGCCGGACGAGCAGTACTTC.

The chain uses TRBV2 and TRBJ2-6; the match to TRBD1 covers 8 bases. The CDR3 sequence is 18 residues long. With 1 base clipped from V and 0 bases from J, the junction kept 5 bases outside the gene matches. Germline CDR1 reads SNHLY; CDR2 reads FYNNEI. CDR3 region: CASSEGQGRPSGANVLTF. For the CDR3, the DNA is TGTGCCAGCAGTGAAGGACAGGGGAGACCCTCTGGGGCCAACGTCCTGACTTTC.

The chain joins TRBV11-1 to TRBJ2-7; 7 bases align to TRBD1. Germline V lookup: CDR1 SGHAT, CDR2 FQDESV (reference sequence). CDR3 length equals 13 residues. V dropped 5 bases and J dropped 6; count of bases not matched to a gene: 7. The DNA of the CDR3 is TGTGCCAGCAGCCCGGACAGGCCGGGCGAGCAGTACTTC. Translating it yields CASSPDRPGEQYF.

Written as DNA, the CDR3 is TGTGCCAGCAGCTCCCCCAGGGGAACCTACGAGCAGTACTTC. Translation: CASSSPRGTYEQYF. This chain connects TRBV11-3 to TRBJ2-7, with D perhaps matching TRBD1 (6 bases). CDR1 SGHNT and CDR2 YENEEA come from the germline V gene. The V and J ends lost 4 bases and 2 bases respectively, with 12 bases between them. This CDR3 contains 14 residues.

V and J are TRBV6-6 and TRBJ2-7, with 10 bases lining up with TRBD2. J was trimmed by 7 bases and V by 6 bases; bases with no gene match: 12. The CDR3 has 15 residues. In germline, CDR1 is MNHNY, CDR2 SVGAGI (reference sequence). The CDR3 loop is CASRSLAGESREQYF. The CDR3 nucleotides read TGTGCCAGCAGATCCCTAGCGGGAGAGTCAAGGGAGCAGTACTTC.

The chain employs TRBV6-5 and TRBJ2-7; 9 nucleotides align to TRBD1. This CDR3 has 14 residues. The germline CDR1 and CDR2 sequences are MNHEY and SVGAGI. V lost 4 bases and J lost 4; bases outside the gene matches: 5. The CDR3, as DNA: TGTGCCAGCAGTTGGGGGGACAGGGTTTACGAGCAGTACTTC. It is translated as CASSWGDRVYEQYF.

The gene calls are TRBV10-3 and TRBJ1-5; the match to TRBD1 covers 8 bases. Germline V gives CDR1 ENHRY, CDR2 SYGVKD. V lost 6 bases and J lost 4; bases outside the gene matches: 2. There are 13 residues in the CDR3. The CDR3 region is CAIRDRVNQPQHF. CDR3 nucleotide sequence: TGTGCCATCAGGGACAGGGTGAATCAGCCCCAGCATTTT.